This T cell receptor beta chain was documented in a study of response to subunit inactivated influenza vaccine. V was trimmed by 1 base and J by 8 bases, leaving 14 bases between them. This CDR3 has 14 residues. The germline V gene encodes CDR1 SGHTA and CDR2 FQGNSA. TCRdb reanalysed the RT-PCR reads using MiXCR and keeps one entry per CDR3 protein. In the table there are roughly 550,000 distinct CDR3 sequences, roughly a quarter of which are singletons. In this sample, this clonotype turned up a few times. These same data were also listed under a study on T cells expressing NK-cell markers. That paper notes: The authors generated TCR beta cDNA through 5'RACE template switching with UMIs. Sorted CD3+CD56+NKG2C+, CD3+CD56+NKG2C- and CD3+CD56-NKG2C+ T-cell subsets were beta-chain profiled. Topping the CD3+CD56-NKG2C+ fraction as well were these clonotypes, in a few donors. Whether expanded NKG2C-expressing T cell clones recognize HCMV is unknown.

The chain has TRBV7-2 and TRBJ1-2; D not resolved. This TCR came from a man in his fifties who received an inactivated influenza vaccine. The starting material was CD4+ T cells sorted from PBMCs, obtained 11 to 12 days after vaccination. This CDR3 is CASSLGGPPDGYTF. The CDR3 DNA is TGTGCCAGCAGCTTAGGAGGGCCCCCGGACGGCTACACCTTC.